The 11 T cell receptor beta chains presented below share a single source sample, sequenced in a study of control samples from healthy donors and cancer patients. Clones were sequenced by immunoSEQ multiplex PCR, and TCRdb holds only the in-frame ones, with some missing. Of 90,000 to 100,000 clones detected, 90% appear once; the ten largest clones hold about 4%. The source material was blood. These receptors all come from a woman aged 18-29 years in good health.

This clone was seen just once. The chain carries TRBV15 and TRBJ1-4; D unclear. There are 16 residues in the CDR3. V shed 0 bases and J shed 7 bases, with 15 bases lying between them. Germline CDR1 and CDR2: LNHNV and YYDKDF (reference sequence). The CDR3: CATSRDLPHLGEKLFF. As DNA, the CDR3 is TGTGCCACCAGCAGAGATCTCCCCCACCTGGGTGAAAAACTGTTTTTT.

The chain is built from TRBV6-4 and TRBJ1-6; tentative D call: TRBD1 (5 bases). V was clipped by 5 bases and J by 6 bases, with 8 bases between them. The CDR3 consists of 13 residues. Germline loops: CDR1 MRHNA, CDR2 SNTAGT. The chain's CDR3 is CASSSDSNSPLHF. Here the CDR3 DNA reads TGTGCCAGCAGTTCAGACAGTAATTCACCCCTCCACTTT.

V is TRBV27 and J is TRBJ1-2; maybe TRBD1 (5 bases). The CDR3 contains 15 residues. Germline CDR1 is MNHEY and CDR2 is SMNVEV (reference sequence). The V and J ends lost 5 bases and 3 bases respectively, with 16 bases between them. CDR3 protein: CASSAPGQGDYGYTF. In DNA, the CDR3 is TGTGCCAGCAGTGCGCCGGGTCAGGGAGACTATGGCTACACCTTC.

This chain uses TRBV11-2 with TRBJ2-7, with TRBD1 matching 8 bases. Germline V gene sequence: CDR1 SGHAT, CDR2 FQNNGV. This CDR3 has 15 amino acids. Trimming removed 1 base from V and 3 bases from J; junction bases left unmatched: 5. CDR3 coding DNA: TGTGCCAGCAGCTTAGTTGGGGGACAGGACTACGAGCAGTACTTC. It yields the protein CASSLVGGQDYEQYF.

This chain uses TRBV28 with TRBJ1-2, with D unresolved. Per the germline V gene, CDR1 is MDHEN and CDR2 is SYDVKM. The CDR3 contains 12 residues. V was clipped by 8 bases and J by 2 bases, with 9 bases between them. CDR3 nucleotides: TGTGCCAGCCACGAAATAAACTATGGCTACACCTTC. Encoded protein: CASHEINYGYTF.

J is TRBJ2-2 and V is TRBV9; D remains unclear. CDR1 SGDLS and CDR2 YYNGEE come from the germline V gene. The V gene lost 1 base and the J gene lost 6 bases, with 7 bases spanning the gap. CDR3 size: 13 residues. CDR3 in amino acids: CASSVNSAGELFF. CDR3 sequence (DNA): TGTGCCAGCAGCGTAAATAGTGCCGGGGAGCTGTTTTTT.

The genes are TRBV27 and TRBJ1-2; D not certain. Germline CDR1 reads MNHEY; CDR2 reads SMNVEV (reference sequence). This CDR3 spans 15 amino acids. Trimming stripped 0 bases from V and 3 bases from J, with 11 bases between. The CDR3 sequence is CASSLSVGRDYGYTF. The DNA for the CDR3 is TGTGCCAGCAGTTTATCAGTGGGTCGAGACTATGGCTACACCTTC.

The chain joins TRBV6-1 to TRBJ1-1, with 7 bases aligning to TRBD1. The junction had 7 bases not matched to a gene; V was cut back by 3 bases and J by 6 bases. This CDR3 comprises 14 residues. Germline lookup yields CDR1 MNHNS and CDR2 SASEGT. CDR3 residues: CASSENRGVAEAFF. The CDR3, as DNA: TGTGCCAGCAGTGAGAACAGGGGTGTCGCTGAAGCTTTCTTT.

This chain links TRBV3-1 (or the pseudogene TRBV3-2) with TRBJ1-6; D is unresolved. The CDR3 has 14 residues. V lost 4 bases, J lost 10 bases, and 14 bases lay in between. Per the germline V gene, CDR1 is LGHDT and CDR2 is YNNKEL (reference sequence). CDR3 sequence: CASSPMRAKSPLHF. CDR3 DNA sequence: TGTGCCAGCAGCCCCATGCGAGCCAAGTCACCCCTCCACTTT.

CDR3 loop: CASSPRTGGLNSPLHF. DNA for the CDR3: TGTGCCAGTAGTCCTAGGACAGGGGGCCTTAATTCACCCCTCCACTTT. J is TRBJ1-6 and V is TRBV19, with TRBD1 matching 11 bases. The germline V gene encodes CDR1 LNHDA and CDR2 SQIVND (reference sequence). Losses at the gene ends were 5 bases for V and 6 bases for J; bases not matched to a gene: 6. The CDR3 is 16 amino acids.

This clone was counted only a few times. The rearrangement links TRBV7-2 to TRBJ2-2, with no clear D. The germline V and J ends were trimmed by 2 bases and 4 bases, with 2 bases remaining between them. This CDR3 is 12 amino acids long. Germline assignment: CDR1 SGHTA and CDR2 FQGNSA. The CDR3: CASSLITGELFF. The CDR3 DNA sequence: TGTGCCAGCAGCTTAATCACCGGGGAGCTGTTTTTT.